The sequence of this T cell receptor beta chain was determined in a study of OX40 agonist ivuxolimab in advanced cancers. The CDR3 has 14 residues. CDR1 and CDR2 (germline): SNHLY, FYNNEI. Trimming removed 3 bases from V and 4 bases from J, with 12 bases in between. TCRdb's table, derived via immunoSEQ multiplex PCR, lists solely in-frame clones and lacks some. The table lists some 81,000 clones, over 70% of them singletons. The specimen was CD4+ or CD8+ T cells sorted from blood, collected in a trial of the OX40 agonist ivuxolimab. The genes are TRBV2 and TRBJ2-5, with D possibly matching TRBD2 (5 bases). The TCR originated in an adult with an advanced solid tumor such as melanoma, head and neck, liver or kidney cancer. CDR3 in amino acids: CASSEVAGGETQYF. CDR3 nucleotides: TGTGCCAGCAGTGAGGTAGCCGGAGGAGAGACCCAGTACTTC. The full variable domain, its missing parts supplied by reference TRBV2 and TRBJ2-5, is EPEVTQTPSHQVTQMGQEVILRCVPISNHLYFYWYRQILGQKVEFLVSFYNNEISEKSEIFDDQFSVERPDGSNFTLKIRSTKLEDSAMYFCASSEVAGGETQYFGPGTRLLVL.